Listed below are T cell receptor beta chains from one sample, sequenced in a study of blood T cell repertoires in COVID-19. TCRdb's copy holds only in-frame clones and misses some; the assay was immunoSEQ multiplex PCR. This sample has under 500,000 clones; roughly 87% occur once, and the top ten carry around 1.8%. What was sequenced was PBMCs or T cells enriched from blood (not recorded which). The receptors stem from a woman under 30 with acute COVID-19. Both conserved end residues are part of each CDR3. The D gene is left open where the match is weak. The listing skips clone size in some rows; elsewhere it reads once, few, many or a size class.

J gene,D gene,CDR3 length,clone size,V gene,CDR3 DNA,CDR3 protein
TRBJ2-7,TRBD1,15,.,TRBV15,TGTGCCACCAGCTGGAAAGGGGGCCCTTCCTACGAGCAGTACTTC,CATSWKGGPSYEQYF
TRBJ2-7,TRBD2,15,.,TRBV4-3,TGCGCCAGCAGCCAAGAGAGACAGCGGGAATACGAGCAGTACTTC,CASSQERQREYEQYF
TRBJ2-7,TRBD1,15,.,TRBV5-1,TGCGCCAGCAGCTCGGGGACAGGTTGGGCCTACGAGCAGTACTTC,CASSSGTGWAYEQYF
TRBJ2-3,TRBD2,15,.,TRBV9,TGTGCCAGCAGCGTCTCCCTAGCGGCCACAGATACGCAGTATTTT,CASSVSLAATDTQYF
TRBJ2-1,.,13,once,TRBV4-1,TGCGCCAGCAGCCAAGCAGGAAACAATGAGCAGTTCTTC,CASSQAGNNEQFF
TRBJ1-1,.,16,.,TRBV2,TGTGCCAGCAGTGAAGCTATGCAGGGGCGCGGGACTGAAGCTTTCTTT,CASSEAMQGRGTEAFF
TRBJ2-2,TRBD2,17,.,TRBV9,TGTGCCAGCAGCGAACCCACTAGCGGGAGTGTAACCGGGGAGCTGTTTTTT,CASSEPTSGSVTGELFF
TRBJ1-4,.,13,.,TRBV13,TGTGCCAGCGCCCGGGGGGGAAGTGAAAAACTGTTTTTT,CASARGGSEKLFF
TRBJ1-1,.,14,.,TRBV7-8,TGTGCCAGCAGCTTAGCGCGGCGAAACACTGAAGCTTTCTTT,CASSLARRNTEAFF
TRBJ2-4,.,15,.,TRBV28,TGTGCCAGCAGTTTATTAAGGACAAACAAAAACATTCAGTACTTC,CASSLLRTNKNIQYF
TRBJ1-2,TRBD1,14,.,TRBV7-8,TGTGCCAGCAGTCAAATGACAGGGTCCTATGGCTACACCTTC,CASSQMTGSYGYTF
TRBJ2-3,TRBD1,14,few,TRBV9,TGTGCCAGCAGCGGGACAGGGGGCACAGATACGCAGTATTTT,CASSGTGGTDTQYF
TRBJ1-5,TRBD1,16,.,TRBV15,TGTGCCACCAGCAGACCAGGGACAGGACAAAATCAGCCCCAGCATTTT,CATSRPGTGQNQPQHF
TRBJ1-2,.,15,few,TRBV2,TGTGCCAGCAGTGTCGCGTTAGGAGCCCGCTATGGCTACACCTTC,CASSVALGARYGYTF
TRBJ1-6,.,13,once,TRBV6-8,TGTGCCAGCAGTTGTAGGGGCAGGGCACCCCTCCACTTT,CASSCRGRAPLHF
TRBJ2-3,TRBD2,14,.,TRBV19,TGTGCCAGTGGTGCGGGGGGGTCCCCCGATACGCAGTATTTT,CASGAGGSPDTQYF
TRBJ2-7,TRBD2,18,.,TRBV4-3,TGCGCCAGCAGCCAAGACCTCCGAGGAACTAGCGGGAGGTACGAGCAGTACTTC,CASSQDLRGTSGRYEQYF
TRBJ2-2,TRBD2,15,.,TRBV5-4,TGTGCCAGCAGCGGGGCTAGCGGGAGCACCGGGGAGCTGTTTTTT,CASSGASGSTGELFF
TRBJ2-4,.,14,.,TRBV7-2,TGTGCCAGCAGCTTAAGCCGGGGTGGGAACATTCAGTACTTC,CASSLSRGGNIQYF
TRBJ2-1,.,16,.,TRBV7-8,TGTGCCAGCAGCCCTAGGGGGGGGACTGCCTACAATGAGCAGTTCTTC,CASSPRGGTAYNEQFF
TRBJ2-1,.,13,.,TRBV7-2,TGTGCCAGCAGCTCCCGACCAGCGAATGAGCAGTTCTTC,CASSSRPANEQFF
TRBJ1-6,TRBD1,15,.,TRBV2,TGTGCCACCAGGACAGGGCTGGGTTACTTTTCACCCCTCCACTTT,CATRTGLGYFSPLHF
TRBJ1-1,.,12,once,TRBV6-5,TGTGCCAGCAGGTTCGGGGGTCAGGAAGCTTTCTTT,CASRFGGQEAFF
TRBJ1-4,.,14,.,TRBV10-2,TGCGCCAGCAGGCCGGGACACTCTAATGAAAAACTGTTTTTT,CASRPGHSNEKLFF
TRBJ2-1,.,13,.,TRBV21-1,TGTGCCAGCAGCAAGGTTCCGGGACAGGGGCAGTTCTTC,CASSKVPGQGQFF
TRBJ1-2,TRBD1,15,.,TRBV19,TGTGCCAGTAGTCCCAGACAGGGGGCTACCTATGGCTACACCTTC,CASSPRQGATYGYTF
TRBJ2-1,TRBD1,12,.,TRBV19,TGTGCCAGTACGGGACAGGGCGTTGAGCAGTTCTTC,CASTGQGVEQFF
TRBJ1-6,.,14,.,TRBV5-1,TGCGCCAGCAGCTCGGGACATGAGGGGTCACCCCTCCACTTT,CASSSGHEGSPLHF
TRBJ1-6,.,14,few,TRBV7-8,TGTGCCAGCAGCCAAGGACAACCATATTCACCCCTCCACTTT,CASSQGQPYSPLHF
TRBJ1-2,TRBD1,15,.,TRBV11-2,TGTGCCAGCAGCCCTTACCGACAGGGGGCAGTTGGCTACACCTTC,CASSPYRQGAVGYTF
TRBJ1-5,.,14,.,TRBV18,TGTGCCAGCTCACCACTCGACGGGGTCCAGCCCCAGCATTTT,CASSPLDGVQPQHF
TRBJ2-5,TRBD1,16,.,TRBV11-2,TGTGCCAGCAGCCCTAGGACAGGGGGCAACCTGGAGACCCAGTACTTC,CASSPRTGGNLETQYF
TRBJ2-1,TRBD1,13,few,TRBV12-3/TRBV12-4,TGTGCAGGCTGGACAGGGTATTTCAATGAGCAGTTCTTC,CAGWTGYFNEQFF
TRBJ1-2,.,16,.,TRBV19,TGTGCCAGTAGCAACACGGGACAAAGCTATAACTATGGCTACACCTTC,CASSNTGQSYNYGYTF
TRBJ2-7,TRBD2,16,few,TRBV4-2,TGTGCCAGCAGCCCCGGACTAGCGGGGAGCTCCTACGAGCAGTACTTC,CASSPGLAGSSYEQYF
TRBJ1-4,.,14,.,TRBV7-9,TGTGCCATCACGGACGGGGGTGGTAATGAAAAACTGTTTTTT,CAITDGGGNEKLFF
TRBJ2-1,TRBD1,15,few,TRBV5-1,TGCGCCAGCAGCTTGGACAGGGGGTTCTACGATGAGCAGTTCTTC,CASSLDRGFYDEQFF
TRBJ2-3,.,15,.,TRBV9,TGTGCCAGCAGCGTAGAGGGGACTAGCACAGATACGCAGTATTTT,CASSVEGTSTDTQYF
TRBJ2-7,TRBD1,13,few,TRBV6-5,TGTGCCAGCATAAGGACAGGAACCTACGAGCAGTACTTC,CASIRTGTYEQYF
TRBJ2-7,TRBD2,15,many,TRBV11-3,TGTGCCAGCAGCCCCCGGGAGGGAGGCTCCTACGAGCAGTACTTC,CASSPREGGSYEQYF
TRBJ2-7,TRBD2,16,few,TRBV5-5,TGTGCCAGCAGCTTCTTTAGTAGTGGGGGAGGGCACGAGCAGTACTTC,CASSFFSSGGGHEQYF
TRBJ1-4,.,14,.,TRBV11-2,TGTGCCAGCAGCTTAGGCAGCGGGAATGAAAAACTGTTTTTT,CASSLGSGNEKLFF
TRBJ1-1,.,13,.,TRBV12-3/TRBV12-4,TGTGCCAGCAGCGTAGGAGAAGAGACTGAAGCTTTCTTT,CASSVGEETEAFF
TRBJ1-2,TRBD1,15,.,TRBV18,TGTGCCAGCTCACCCTCGGGACAGGACCAAGGTGGCTACACCTTC,CASSPSGQDQGGYTF
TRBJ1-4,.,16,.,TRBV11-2,TGTGCCAGCAGCTATAATTCCGGCCAGGGTGGGGAAAAACTGTTTTTT,CASSYNSGQGGEKLFF
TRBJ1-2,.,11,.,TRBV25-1,TGTGCCACCACAGCGGCCTATGGCTACACCTTC,CATTAAYGYTF
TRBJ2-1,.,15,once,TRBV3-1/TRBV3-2,TGTGCCAGCAGCCCCCTCGGGGGACCCTACAATGAGCAGTTCTTC,CASSPLGGPYNEQFF
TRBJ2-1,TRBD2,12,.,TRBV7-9,TGTGCCAGCAGCGAGGACGGGAGGGGGCAGTTCTTC,CASSEDGRGQFF
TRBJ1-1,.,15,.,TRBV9,TGTGCCAGCAGCCCAGGGGTCCAGTCGAACACTGAAGCTTTCTTT,CASSPGVQSNTEAFF
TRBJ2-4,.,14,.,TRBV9,TGTGCCAGCAGCGTAGCCGGGGACAAAAACATTCAGTACTTC,CASSVAGDKNIQYF
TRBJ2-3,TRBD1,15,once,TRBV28,TGTGCCAGCTCCCCGGTGGGACAGCGCACAGATACGCAGTATTTT,CASSPVGQRTDTQYF
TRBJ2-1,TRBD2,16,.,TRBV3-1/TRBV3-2,TGTGCCAGCAGCCAGAGACTAGCGGGGGGGTATGATGAGCAGTTCTTC,CASSQRLAGGYDEQFF
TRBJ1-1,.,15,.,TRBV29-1,TGCAGCGTTGGGGGCAGGGAGGGCATGAACACTGAAGCTTTCTTT,CSVGGREGMNTEAFF
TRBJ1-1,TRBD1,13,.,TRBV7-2,TGTGCCAGCAGCTTAGTTGAGGGGGCTGGAACTTTCTTT,CASSLVEGAGTFF
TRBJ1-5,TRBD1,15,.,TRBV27,TGTGCCAGCAGCCAGGGGGCCTTGAGCAATCAGCCCCAGCATTTT,CASSQGALSNQPQHF
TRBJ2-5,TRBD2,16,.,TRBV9,TGTGCCAGCAGCGAGGGACTAGCGGGGGGACAAGAGACCCAGTACTTC,CASSEGLAGGQETQYF
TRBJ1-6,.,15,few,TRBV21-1,TGTGCCAGCAGCAAAGGAGGGCTTGAGTCTTCACCCCTCCACTTT,CASSKGGLESSPLHF
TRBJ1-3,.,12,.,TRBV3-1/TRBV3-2,TGTGCCGCAGGGGTCTCTGGAAACACCATATATTTT,CAAGVSGNTIYF
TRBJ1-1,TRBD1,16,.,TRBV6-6,TGTGCCAGCAGTCAATACAGGGGGCGCAGGGAGGGTGAAGCTTTCTTT,CASSQYRGRREGEAFF